What follows are 7 T cell receptor beta chains derived from one specimen sequenced in a study of cytomegalovirus exposure and HLA in healthy donors. It was with 60 Vbeta and 13 Jbeta primers that the PCR ran. The assay was immunoSEQ multiplex PCR, and TCRdb's table has in-frame clones only and misses some. The sample includes more than 85,000 clones, 76% seen only once; the top ten take 7.7%. Sample: PBMCs. These receptors came from a woman between 50 and 59 years old in good health and CMV-seropositive.

V and J are TRBV5-4 and TRBJ1-2, with 10 positions matching TRBD1. The trim removed 3 bases at V and 6 bases at J, leaving 5 bases unmatched. The CDR3 is made up of 14 amino acids. Per the germline V gene, CDR1 is SGHNT and CDR2 is YYREEE (reference sequence). CDR3 region: CASSSGQGGDGYTF. The CDR3, as DNA: TGTGCCAGCAGCTCAGGACAGGGGGGGGATGGCTACACCTTC.

The CDR3 loop reads CASSDMRLAGGRAYEQYF. The CDR3 bases are TGTGCCAGCAGTGATATGCGACTAGCGGGAGGAAGGGCCTACGAGCAGTACTTC. The J gene is TRBJ2-5, the V gene TRBV2; 13 bases are shared with TRBD2. The J call may be wrong; the DNA end is better matched by TRBJ2-7. This CDR3 has 18 amino acids. Germline-derived CDR1 and CDR2 are SNHLY and FYNNEI.

The rearrangement links TRBV19 to TRBJ1-2, with D possibly matching TRBD1 (6 bases). In germline, CDR1 is LNHDA, CDR2 SQIVND (reference sequence). Trimming cost V 4 bases and J 6 bases, with 21 bases left between them. CDR3 length: 16 residues. Here the CDR3 DNA reads TGTGCCAGTAGTAACCCCTCGGGCAGGGGAAGGGATGGCTACACCTTC. Residues: CASSNPSGRGRDGYTF.

The chain uses TRBV7-9 and TRBJ2-1; 9 bases line up with TRBD1. The germline gives CDR1 SEHNR, CDR2 FQNEAQ (reference sequence). The junction had 4 bases not matched to a gene; V was cut back by 4 bases and J by 3 bases. This CDR3 has 15 residues. Here the CDR3 reads CASSSRDRVYNEQFF. In nucleotides, the CDR3 is TGTGCCAGCAGCTCCCGGGACAGGGTCTACAATGAGCAGTTCTTC.

J is TRBJ1-5 and V is TRBV19; the D gene is possibly TRBD1 (5 bases). This CDR3 region has 12 residues. The germline V gene encodes CDR1 LNHDA and CDR2 SQIVND (reference sequence). Trimming shortened V by 9 bases and J by 4 bases, and 10 bases separated the two germline ends. CDR3 nucleotides: TGTGCCAGCTGTAAGGGGAATCAGCCCCAGCATTTT. It specifies CASCKGNQPQHF.

This chain joins TRBV13 and TRBJ2-3; unclear D gene. This CDR3 region has 14 residues. The germline V and J ends were trimmed by 5 bases and 4 bases, with 13 bases remaining between them. CDR1 and CDR2 from the germline V gene are PRHDT and FYEKMQ (reference sequence). The CDR3 region is CASSLTTASDTQYF. CDR3 nucleotide sequence: TGTGCCAGCAGCCTAACTACTGCCTCAGATACGCAGTATTTT.

This clone was seen ten or more times. This chain joins TRBV18 and TRBJ1-1; 7 bases are a match to TRBD1. Germline V gene lookup returns CDR1 KGHSH and CDR2 LQKENI. J lost 4 bases, V lost 8 bases, and 7 bases had no gene match. The CDR3 consists of 13 residues. CDR3 sequence reads: CASRPDRVTEAFF. CDR3 nucleotides: TGTGCCAGCCGACCAGACAGGGTCACTGAAGCTTTCTTT.